This T cell receptor beta chain emerged from a study of T cells in Graves' hyperthyroidism and ophthalmopathy. Whole-study results and caveats: For ophthalmopathy, model prediction preceded onset by a median roughly 6.2 months. Blood also contained most expanded thyroid clonotypes above 0.001.

Patients aged 18 to 65 had newly diagnosed hyperthyroidism of under 2 months' duration. First hyperthyroidism diagnosis is when the blood sample was obtained, before any ophthalmopathy symptoms. Germline CDR1 is KGHSH and CDR2 is LQKENI. The CDR3 sequence is 16 residues long. The V end was cut by 0 bases, the J end by 5 bases, with 15 bases between. RNA transcripts gave rise to amplified TCR beta CDR3 regions. Researchers ran a first-round RT-PCR on the TCR CDR3 using the HTBI primer set. TCRdb fed the multiplex PCR reads into MiXCR, producing one record per CDR3 protein. The table lists nearly 600,000 distinct CDR3 sequences, about 15% of them singletons. Remarks on this clonotype: No antigen is known for it.

The clonotype originates from a woman aged 30 to 39 with Graves' hyperthyroidism that later progressed to Graves' ophthalmopathy. The specimen sequenced was blood. This rearrangement joins TRBV18 to TRBJ2-3; D may be TRBD2 (7 bases). CDR3 protein: CASSPPRGAQGDTQYF. The CDR3 nucleotides are TGTGCCAGCTCACCACCTCGGGGGGCGCAAGGAGATACGCAGTATTTT. Based on the CDR3 plus reference TRBV18 and TRBJ2-3, the full variable domain is NAGVMQNPRHLVRRRGQEARLRCSPMKGHSHVYWYRQLPEEGLKFMVYLQKENIIDESGMPKERFSAEFPKEGPSILRIQQVVRGDSAAYFCASSPPRGAQGDTQYFGPGTRLTVL.